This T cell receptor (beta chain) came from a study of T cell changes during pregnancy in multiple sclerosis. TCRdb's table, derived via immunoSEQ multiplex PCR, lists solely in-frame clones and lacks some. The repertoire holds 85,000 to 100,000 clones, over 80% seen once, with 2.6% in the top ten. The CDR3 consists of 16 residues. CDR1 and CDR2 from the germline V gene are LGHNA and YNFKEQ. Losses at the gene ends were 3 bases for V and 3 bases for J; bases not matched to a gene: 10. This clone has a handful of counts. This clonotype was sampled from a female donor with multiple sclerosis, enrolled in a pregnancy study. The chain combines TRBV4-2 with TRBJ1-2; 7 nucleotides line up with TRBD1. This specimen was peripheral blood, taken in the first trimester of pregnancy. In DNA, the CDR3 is TGTGCCAGCAGCCACCCTGGACAGGCCCCTCACTATGGCTACACCTTC. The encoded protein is CASSHPGQAPHYGYTF.